A single sample gave rise to the 16 T cell receptor beta chains below, sequenced in a study of cytomegalovirus exposure and HLA in healthy donors. The PCR was carried out with 60 Vbeta primers and 13 Jbeta primers. Measured with immunoSEQ multiplex PCR; TCRdb has only the in-frame clones, and not every one. The table has some 140,000 clones, about 74% seen once. Specimen: PBMCs. The origin of the receptors is a man aged 25 to 45 in good health and CMV-seronegative.

This chain joins TRBV6-5 and TRBJ2-2; weak D call: TRBD1 (7 bases). Germline assignment: CDR1 MNHEY and CDR2 SVGAGI. Deletions cut 2 bases from V and 4 bases from J, with 11 bases between. The CDR3 length is 15 residues. The CDR3 here is CASSYRGTATGELFF. CDR3 DNA: TGTGCCAGCAGTTACCGGGGGACAGCCACCGGGGAGCTGTTTTTT.

This chain links TRBV29-1 with TRBJ1-2, with 8 bases lining up with TRBD1. V lost 6 bases, J lost 3 bases, and 6 bases stayed unmatched. The CDR3 is 13 amino acids. Per germline, CDR1 SQVTM and CDR2 ANQGSEA. The CDR3 DNA is TGCAGCGTCGGCAGGGGGCAGGACTATGGCTACACCTTC. This translates into CSVGRGQDYGYTF.

The J gene is TRBJ1-2, the V gene TRBV5-1, with 8 bases aligning to TRBD1. The CDR3 has 15 amino acids. CDR1 is SGHRS and CDR2 is YFSETQ in the germline V gene. J lost 4 bases, V lost 3 bases, and 8 bases had no gene match. The CDR3 spells CASSYPDRESYGYTF. The CDR3 DNA follows: TGCGCCAGCAGCTACCCGGACAGGGAATCCTATGGCTACACCTTC.

There are a few counts of this clone. The CDR3 bases are TGTGCCAGCAGCACCCCACAGGCGGCCGGGGAGCTGTTTTTT. This gives the protein CASSTPQAAGELFF. This sequence joins TRBV11-3 and TRBJ2-2, with D possibly matching TRBD1 (5 bases). Deletions cut 5 bases from V and 6 bases from J, with 13 bases between. The CDR3 is 14 residues long. Germline V gives CDR1 SGHNT, CDR2 YENEEA.

The J gene is TRBJ1-2, the V gene TRBV6-1; the D gene is possibly TRBD1 (5 bases). Looked up from germline, CDR1 is MNHNS and CDR2 is SASEGT. The CDR3 runs 14 residues. Trimming stripped 2 bases from V and 4 bases from J, with 11 bases between. In DNA form, the CDR3 reads TGTGCCAGCAGTGAACGGGCAGGGCCCTATGGCTACACCTTC. It yields the protein CASSERAGPYGYTF.

The genes are TRBV2 and TRBJ1-4; D perhaps matches TRBD1 (5 bases). The CDR3 has 14 residues. Trimming took off 6 bases at V and 2 bases at J, with 10 bases between the two ends. Germline CDR1 is SNHLY and CDR2 is FYNNEI. The CDR3 DNA follows: TGTGCCAGCAGCACAGGACCCACTAATGAAAAACTGTTTTTT. It codes for CASSTGPTNEKLFF.

V gene TRBV6-1 combines with J gene TRBJ2-6, with a possible D match to TRBD1 (6 bases). Germline V CDR1 and CDR2: MNHNS, SASEGT. Trimming took off 5 bases at V and 3 bases at J, with 11 bases between the two ends. The CDR3 is made up of 15 amino acids. This chain's CDR3 is CASSPQGVGANVLTF. The CDR3, as DNA: TGTGCCAGCAGTCCACAGGGTGTTGGGGCCAACGTCCTGACTTTC.

This clone occurred many times. The chain is built from TRBV10-3 and TRBJ2-7; 7 positions match TRBD1. V was clipped by 0 bases and J by 3 bases; unmatched bases: 2. From germline, CDR1 is ENHRY and CDR2 SYGVKD. CDR3 length: 14 amino acids. The CDR3 DNA sequence: TGTGCCATCAGTGAGTCTCCAGGGGGCTACGAGCAGTACTTC. Translating gives CAISESPGGYEQYF.

The rearrangement uses TRBV29-1 and TRBJ2-7, with a weak D call TRBD2 (6 bases). Germline CDR1 reads SQVTM; CDR2 reads ANQGSEA. CDR3 length equals 13 residues. The ends were cut back, 5 bases at V and 3 bases at J, with 14 bases in the middle. The CDR3 here is CSVRREEGYEQYF. CDR3 sequence (DNA): TGCAGCGTTAGGAGGGAGGAGGGCTACGAGCAGTACTTC.

The rearrangement links TRBV19 to TRBJ1-2; D ambiguous. Germline CDR1 LNHDA, CDR2 SQIVND (reference sequence). The CDR3 length is 17 residues. V lost 0 bases and J lost 4, with 18 bases in between. In DNA, the CDR3 is TGTGCCAGTAGTATAGATCTATACAGAGACATCGTCTATGGCTACACCTTC. This sequence encodes CASSIDLYRDIVYGYTF.

This CDR3 is CASRASGSGDNEQFF. CDR3 in DNA: TGCGCCAGCAGGGCGTCGGGGAGTGGCGATAATGAGCAGTTCTTC. The J gene is TRBJ2-1, the V gene TRBV5-1, with D possibly matching TRBD2 (5 bases). CDR1 and CDR2 from the germline V gene are SGHRS and YFSETQ. Trimming took 5 bases from V and 7 from J, leaving 19 bases between them. The CDR3 loop spans 15 amino acids.

This chain links TRBV7-9 with TRBJ2-1, with D perhaps matching TRBD2 (6 bases). The CDR3 length is 15 residues. Deletions cut 3 bases from V and 3 bases from J, with 12 bases between. Germline loops: CDR1 SEHNR, CDR2 FQNEAQ (reference sequence). As DNA, the CDR3 is TGTGCCAGCAGCTTGGGTAGCGGCGACTACAATGAGCAGTTCTTC. This gives the protein CASSLGSGDYNEQFF.

V gene TRBV6-1 combines with J gene TRBJ2-3; 8 bases fit TRBD2. V trimming: 8 bases; J trimming: 4 bases; junction bases outside the gene matches: 11. Looked up from germline, CDR1 is MNHNS and CDR2 is SASEGT. The CDR3 runs to 15 residues. The CDR3 sequence: CASFREAGEADTQYF. CDR3 bases: TGTGCCAGCTTCAGAGAAGCGGGAGAAGCAGATACGCAGTATTTT.

The J gene is TRBJ2-7, the V gene TRBV30, with TRBD1 as a possible D gene (5 bases). Germline loops: CDR1 GTSNPN, CDR2 SVGIG (reference sequence). The CDR3 extends over 12 amino acids. Trimming left V 7 bases short and J 4 bases short, with 14 bases between. CDR3 loop: CASSDIGYEQYF. In DNA, the CDR3 is TGTGCCTCTTCGGACATAGGATACGAGCAGTACTTC.

This sequence joins TRBV30 and TRBJ1-2; D might be TRBD1 (6 bases). Between the trimmed V and J ends, which lost 5 bases and 4 bases, there was a span of 14 bases. The CDR3 spans 13 residues. From germline, CDR1 is GTSNPN and CDR2 SVGIG (reference sequence). CDR3 sequence (DNA): TGTGCCTGGGATCCACAGGGAGTCTATGGCTACACCTTC. It yields the protein CAWDPQGVYGYTF.

V usage is TRBV7-3 and J usage is TRBJ1-2, with D possibly matching TRBD1 (6 bases). V shed 2 bases and J shed 2 bases, with 6 bases lying between them. Germline lookup yields CDR1 SGHTA and CDR2 FQGTGA. The CDR3 sequence is 13 residues long. The CDR3 DNA reads as TGTGCCAGCAGCTTAGGACAGAACTATGGCTACACCTTC. Protein: CASSLGQNYGYTF.